Sequencing of this T cell receptor beta chain was carried out in a study of blood T cell repertoires in COVID-19. For the study at large: The study drew acute and convalescent COVID-19 samples from the United States, Italy and Spain.

The recovered donors of Cohort 3 showed two negative PCRs, clearance, or symptom resolution. The CDR3 extends over 13 amino acids. Germline V gene data show CDR1 as LGHDT and CDR2 as YNNKEL (reference sequence). Trimming took 3 bases from V and 4 from J, leaving 9 bases between them. Study processing details: Quantification of nucleated cells was approximated via reference gene primer amplification. The data were produced by immunoSEQ multiplex PCR, yet TCRdb's version contains in-frame clones alone and is incomplete. V and J calls and clone size come straight from that table; D and trimming were deduced from the DNA. The sample has some 230,000 clones; 70% to 85% are singletons.

The sequenced sample was PBMCs or T cells enriched from blood (not recorded which). This TCR was recovered from a man between 35 and 55 years old who had recovered from COVID-19. The chain uses TRBV3-1 (or the pseudogene TRBV3-2) and TRBJ1-2; maybe TRBD1 (5 bases). CDR3 protein: CASSQGGFYGYTF. The DNA of the CDR3 is TGTGCCAGCAGCCAGGGGGGGTTCTATGGCTACACCTTC.